Listed here is a single TCR beta chain. The antigen remains unidentified. The sample belongs to a study of identical twins. V lost 5 bases, J lost 2 bases, and 8 bases lay in between. The CDR3 runs to 13 residues. TCRdb re-derived calls from the 5' RACE reads in MiXCR, one entry per CDR3 protein. The sample carries 450,000 or so distinct CDR3 sequences, 14% recorded once. Study results and caveats: Monozygotic twin pairs showed more out-of-frame TCR alpha sharing than models estimated. Cord blood's abundant beta clonotypes had fewer insertions, unlike memory repertoires.

These data were also filed under a second study, of yellow fever vaccine responses in identical twins.

The specimen was CD4+ T cells sorted from blood. The receptor's source is a woman under 30 in good health. The chain is built from TRBV12-3 or TRBV12-4 and TRBJ2-3; tentatively, D is TRBD1 (5 bases). CDR3 bases: TGTGCCAGCAGTCCGGACAACACAGATACGCAGTATTTT. It yields the protein CASSPDNTDTQYF.